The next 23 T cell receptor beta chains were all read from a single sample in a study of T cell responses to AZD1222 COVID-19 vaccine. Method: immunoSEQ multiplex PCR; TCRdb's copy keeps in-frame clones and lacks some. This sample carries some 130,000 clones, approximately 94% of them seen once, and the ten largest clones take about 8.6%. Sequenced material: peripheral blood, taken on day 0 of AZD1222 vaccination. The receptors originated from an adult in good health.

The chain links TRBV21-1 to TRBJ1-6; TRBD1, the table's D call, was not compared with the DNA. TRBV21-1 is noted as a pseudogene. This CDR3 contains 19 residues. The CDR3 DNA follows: TGTGCCAGCAGATCAGGACACACAAAGGTGCCGCGAACTAATTCACCCCTCCACTTT. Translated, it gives CASRSGHTKVPRTNSPLHF.

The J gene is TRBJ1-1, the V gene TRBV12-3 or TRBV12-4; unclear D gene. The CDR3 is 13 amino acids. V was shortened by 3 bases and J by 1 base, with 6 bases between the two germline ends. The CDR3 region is CASSLLENTEAFF. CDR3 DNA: TGTGCCAGCAGTTTGCTGGAGAACACTGAAGCTTTCTTT.

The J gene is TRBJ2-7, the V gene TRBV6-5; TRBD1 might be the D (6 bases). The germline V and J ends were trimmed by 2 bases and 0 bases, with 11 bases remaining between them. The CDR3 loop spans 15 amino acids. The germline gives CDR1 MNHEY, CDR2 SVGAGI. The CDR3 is CASSYDRSVSYEQYF. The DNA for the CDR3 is TGTGCCAGCAGTTACGACAGGTCGGTCTCCTACGAGCAGTACTTC.

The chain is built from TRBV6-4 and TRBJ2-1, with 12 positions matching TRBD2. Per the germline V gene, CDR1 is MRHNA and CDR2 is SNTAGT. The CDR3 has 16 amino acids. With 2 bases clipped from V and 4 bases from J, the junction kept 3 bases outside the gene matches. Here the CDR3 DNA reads TGTGCCAGCAGTGACCCTAGCGGGGGGGATTACAATGAGCAGTTCTTC. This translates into CASSDPSGGDYNEQFF.

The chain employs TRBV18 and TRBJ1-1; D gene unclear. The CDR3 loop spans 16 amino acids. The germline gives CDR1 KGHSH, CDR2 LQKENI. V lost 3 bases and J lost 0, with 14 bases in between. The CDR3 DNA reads TGTGCCAGCTCACCTTTTGAGGAATTAATGAACACTGAAGCTTTCTTT. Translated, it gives CASSPFEELMNTEAFF. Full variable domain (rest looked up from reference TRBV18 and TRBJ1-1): NAGVMQNPRHLVRRRGQEARLRCSPMKGHSHVYWYRQLPEEGLKFMVYLQKENIIDESGMPKERFSAEFPKEGPSILRIQQVVRGDSAAYFCASSPFEELMNTEAFFGQGTRLTVV.

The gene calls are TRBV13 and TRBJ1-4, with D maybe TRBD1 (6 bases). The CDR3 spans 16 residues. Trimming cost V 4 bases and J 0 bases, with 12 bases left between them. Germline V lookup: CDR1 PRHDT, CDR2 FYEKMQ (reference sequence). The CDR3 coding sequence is TGTGCCAGCAGCTCTCGGACAGATGCAACTAATGAAAAACTGTTTTTT. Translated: CASSSRTDATNEKLFF.

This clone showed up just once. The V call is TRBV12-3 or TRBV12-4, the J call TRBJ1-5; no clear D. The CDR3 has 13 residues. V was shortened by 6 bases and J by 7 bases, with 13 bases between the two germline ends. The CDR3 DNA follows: TGTGCCAGCAGGAGCCCAGGTTACCAGCCCCAGCATTTT. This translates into CASRSPGYQPQHF.

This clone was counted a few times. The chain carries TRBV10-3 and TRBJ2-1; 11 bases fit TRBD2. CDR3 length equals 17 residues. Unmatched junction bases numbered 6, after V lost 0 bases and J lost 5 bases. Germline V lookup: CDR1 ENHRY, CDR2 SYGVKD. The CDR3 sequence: CAISESFGLAGNNEQFF. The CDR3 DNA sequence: TGTGCCATCAGTGAGTCTTTTGGACTAGCGGGCAACAATGAGCAGTTCTTC.

The CDR3 loop is CASSPYWKDTQYF. CDR3 nucleotides: TGTGCCAGCTCACCTTATTGGAAAGATACGCAGTATTTT. V gene TRBV18 combines with J gene TRBJ2-3; D gene uncertain. The CDR3 totals 13 residues. Deletions cut 3 bases from V and 5 bases from J, with 9 bases between. CDR1 is KGHSH and CDR2 is LQKENI in the germline V gene.

CDR3: CASSQEGVQPQHF. CDR3 in DNA: TGTGCCAGCAGCCAAGAGGGAGTTCAGCCCCAGCATTTT. V gene TRBV3-1 (or the pseudogene TRBV3-2) combines with J gene TRBJ1-5; unclear D gene. Deletions cut 0 bases from V and 6 bases from J, with 6 bases between. CDR1 and CDR2 (germline): LGHDT, YNNKEL (reference sequence). This CDR3 comprises 13 residues.

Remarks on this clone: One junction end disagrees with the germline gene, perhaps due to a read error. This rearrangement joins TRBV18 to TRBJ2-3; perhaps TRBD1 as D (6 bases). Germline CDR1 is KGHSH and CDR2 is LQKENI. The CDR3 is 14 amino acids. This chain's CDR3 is CAGSSQGTTDTQYF. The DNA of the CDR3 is TGTGCCGGCTCATCACAGGGTACCACAGATACGCAGTATTTT.

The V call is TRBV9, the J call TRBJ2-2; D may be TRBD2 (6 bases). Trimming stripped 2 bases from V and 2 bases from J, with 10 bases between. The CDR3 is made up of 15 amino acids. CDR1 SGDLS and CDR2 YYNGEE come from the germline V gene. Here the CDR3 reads CASSVGTANTGELFF. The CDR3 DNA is TGTGCCAGCAGCGTGGGGACTGCCAACACCGGGGAGCTGTTTTTT. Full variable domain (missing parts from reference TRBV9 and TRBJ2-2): DSGVTQTPKHLITATGQRVTLRCSPRSGDLSVYWYQQSLDQGLQFLIQYYNGEERAKGNILERFSAQQFPDLHSELNLSSLELGDSALYFCASSVGTANTGELFFGEGSRLTVL.

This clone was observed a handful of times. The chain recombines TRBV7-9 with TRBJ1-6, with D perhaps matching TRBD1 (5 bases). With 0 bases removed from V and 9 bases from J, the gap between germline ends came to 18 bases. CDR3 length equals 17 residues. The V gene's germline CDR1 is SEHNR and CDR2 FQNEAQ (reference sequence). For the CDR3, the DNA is TGTGCCAGCAGCTTAGCGGGCCAGGGCAGTGGGACTTCACCCCTCCACTTT. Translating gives CASSLAGQGSGTSPLHF.

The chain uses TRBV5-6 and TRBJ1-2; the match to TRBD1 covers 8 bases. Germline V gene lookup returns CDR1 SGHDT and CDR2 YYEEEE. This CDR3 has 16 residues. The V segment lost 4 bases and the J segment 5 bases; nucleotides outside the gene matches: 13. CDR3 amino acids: CASSPGDRNPQYGYTF. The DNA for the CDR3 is TGTGCCAGCAGCCCTGGGGACAGGAACCCACAATATGGCTACACCTTC.

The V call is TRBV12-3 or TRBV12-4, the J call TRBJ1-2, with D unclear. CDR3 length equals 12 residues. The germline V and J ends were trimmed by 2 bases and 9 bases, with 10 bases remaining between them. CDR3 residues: CASSLIRGSYTF. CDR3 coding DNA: TGTGCCAGCAGTTTAATACGGGGAAGCTACACCTTC.

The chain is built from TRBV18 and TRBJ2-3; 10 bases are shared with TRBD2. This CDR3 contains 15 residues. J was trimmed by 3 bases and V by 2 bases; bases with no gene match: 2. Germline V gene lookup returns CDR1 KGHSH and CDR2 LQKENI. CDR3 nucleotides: TGTGCCAGCTCACCAGTAGCGGGGGGTACAGATACGCAGTATTTT. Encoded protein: CASSPVAGGTDTQYF.

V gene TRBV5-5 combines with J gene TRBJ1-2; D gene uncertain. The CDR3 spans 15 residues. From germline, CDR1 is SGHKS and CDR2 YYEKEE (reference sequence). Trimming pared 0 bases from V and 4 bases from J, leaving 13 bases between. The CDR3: CASSLAPGVGYGYTF. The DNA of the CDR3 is TGTGCCAGCAGCTTGGCCCCGGGAGTAGGCTATGGCTACACCTTC.

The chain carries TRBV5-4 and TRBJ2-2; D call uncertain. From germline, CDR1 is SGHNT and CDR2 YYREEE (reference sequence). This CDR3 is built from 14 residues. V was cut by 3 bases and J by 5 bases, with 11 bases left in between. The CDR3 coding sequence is TGTGCCAGCAGCTGGGGTTTGGGGACCGGGGAGCTGTTTTTT. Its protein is CASSWGLGTGELFF.

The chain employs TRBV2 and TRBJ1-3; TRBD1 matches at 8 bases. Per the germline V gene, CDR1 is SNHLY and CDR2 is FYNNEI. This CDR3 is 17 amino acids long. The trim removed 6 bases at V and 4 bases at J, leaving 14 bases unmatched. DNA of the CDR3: TGTGCCAGCAGAAAGAGAGCCGGGACAGGCACAGGAAACACCATATATTTT. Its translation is CASRKRAGTGTGNTIYF.

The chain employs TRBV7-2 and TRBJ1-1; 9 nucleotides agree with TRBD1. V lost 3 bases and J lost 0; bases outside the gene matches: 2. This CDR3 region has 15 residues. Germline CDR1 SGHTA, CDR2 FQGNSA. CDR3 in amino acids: CASSFRQGVNTEAFF. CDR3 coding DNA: TGTGCCAGCAGCTTCCGACAGGGGGTGAACACTGAAGCTTTCTTT.

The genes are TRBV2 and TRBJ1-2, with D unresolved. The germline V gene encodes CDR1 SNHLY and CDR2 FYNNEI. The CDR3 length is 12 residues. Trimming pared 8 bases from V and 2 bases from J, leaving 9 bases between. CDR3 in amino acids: CASELSNYGYTF. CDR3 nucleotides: TGTGCCAGCGAGCTAAGCAACTATGGCTACACCTTC.

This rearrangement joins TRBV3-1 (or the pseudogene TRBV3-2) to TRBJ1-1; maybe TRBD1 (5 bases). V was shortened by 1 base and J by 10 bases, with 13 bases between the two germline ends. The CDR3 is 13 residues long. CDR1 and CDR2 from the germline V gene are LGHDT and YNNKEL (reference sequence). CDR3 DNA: TGTGCCAGCAGCCAAGGAGGGGAATCTGGAGCTTTCTTT. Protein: CASSQGGESGAFF.

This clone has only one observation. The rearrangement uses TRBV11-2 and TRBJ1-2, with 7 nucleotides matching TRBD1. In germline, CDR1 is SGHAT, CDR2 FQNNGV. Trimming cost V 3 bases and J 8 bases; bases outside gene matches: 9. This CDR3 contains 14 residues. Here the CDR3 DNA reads TGTGCCAGCAGCTTTCAGACAGGGAAGGGAGGCTACACCTTC. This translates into CASSFQTGKGGYTF.